This T cell receptor delta chain was captured in a study of delta chains in infants with herpesvirus infections (dated by TCRdb to the early 2020s). For the wider study: The study prospectively followed a Ugandan infant birth cohort from birth to characterize gammadelta T cell responses to primary cytomegalovirus (CMV) infection. Belgian fetal and cord blood gammadelta TCR data that had been published previously were included solely for comparison and were not produced in this cohort. Blood samples from the infants were grouped into approximate ages of 1.5, 4, 8 and 12 months. In infants who were infected with CMV after birth, the study searched for a public fetal Vdelta1/Vgamma8 gammadelta TCR clonotype. gammadelta TCRs were sequenced from PBMC obtained from 18 CMV-infected infants (one congenitally infected) and 7 or 8 CMV-uninfected infants for whom sufficient sample was available. The full study reports these points: A small sample size and the lack of race- or environment-matched controls were noted by the authors, because CMV is acquired by nearly all Ugandans before adulthood. The public Vdelta1 clonotype appeared in 4 of 18 CMV-infected infants: three infected postnatally before 120 days of age, plus the congenitally infected infant. The public clonotype was detected only at the first time point after infection and was not found in uninfected infants or in infants infected after 120 days. Public-clonotype frequency among Vdelta1 cells appeared to correlate inversely with age at infection and decayed rapidly, seemingly not persisting beyond two to three months. The public clonotype might still be present below the detection limit in CMV-uninfected infants.

Details on this clone: Its antigen remains undetermined. The protein in TCRdb stems from a much larger clone and differs at residue 14 from this DNA's translation, likely a read error; here the protein is translated from the DNA.

Its CDR3 holds 20 amino acids, cysteine through phenylalanine. Only CDR3 DNA is held: 60 bases, read in frame from base 1. V is reduced by 3 bases and J by 0 bases, leaving a spacing of 26 bases between them. CDR1 is given as TSWWSYY and CDR2 as QGS, both from the germline V gene. The library was produced with RT-PCR. To generate TCR cDNA, RNA from PBMC was reverse transcribed using SuperScript II together with primers specific for the gamma chain and the delta chain. Purification of cDNA was performed with AMPure XP beads, after which the cDNA was amplified and indexed with Illumina adapters by means of the Nextera XT Index Kit. Sequencing of the gammadelta TCR libraries was done on an Illumina MiSeq using a V2 300-cycle kit. Under the source paper's analysis protocol: Using MiXCR v2.1.12, CDR3 sequences were assembled, and reads were mapped onto D, J and V genes obtained from GenBank. VDJtools v1.2.1 was used to perform repertoire analyses of the CDR3 clonotypes. Clones were re-identified by TCRdb from the public reads with CATT, and rows with the same DNA were merged. Here the V and J calls rest on TCRdb's processing, not on the authors' analysis. For this sample the table gives about 260 delta-chain clones, of which over 2.5% were detected only once. The top ten clonotypes cover about 32% of the sample.

In Kampala, Uganda, pregnant women receiving prenatal care were recruited and their infants were enrolled, and documentation of maternal HIV status was required. Home visits to families took place weekly, and collection of infant clinical information, oral swabs and peripheral blood began at 6 weeks of age and was repeated every 4 months after that. After blood was collected in heparin tubes, PBMC were isolated using Ficoll-Paque density gradient centrifugation and then cryopreserved. The rearrangement joined TRDV1 to TRDJ1, with no D gene named confidently. The sequenced sample was peripheral blood, obtained at time point 1 of longitudinal follow-up. This receptor was taken from a human donor who was a Ugandan infant, either HIV-exposed or HIV-unexposed (not recorded which). The nucleotide sequence is TGTGCTCTTGGGGACATCTTTGCGTTTCTACCCCAAACGGACACCGATAAACTCATCTTT. This encodes CALGDIFAFLPQTDTDKLIF.